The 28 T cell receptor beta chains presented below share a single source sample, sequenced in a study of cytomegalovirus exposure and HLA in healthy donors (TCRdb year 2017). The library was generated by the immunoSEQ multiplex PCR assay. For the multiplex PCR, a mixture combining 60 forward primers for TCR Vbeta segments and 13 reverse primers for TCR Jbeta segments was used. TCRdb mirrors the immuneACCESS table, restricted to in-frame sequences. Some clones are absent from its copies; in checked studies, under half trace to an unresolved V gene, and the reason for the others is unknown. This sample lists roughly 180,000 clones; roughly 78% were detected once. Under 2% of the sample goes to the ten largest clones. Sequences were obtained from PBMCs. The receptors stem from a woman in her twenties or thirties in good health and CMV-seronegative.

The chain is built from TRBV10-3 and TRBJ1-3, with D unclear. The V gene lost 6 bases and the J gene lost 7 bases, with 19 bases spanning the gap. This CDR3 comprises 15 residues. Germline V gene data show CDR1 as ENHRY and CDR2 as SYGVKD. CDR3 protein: CAIRPLGVRTNTIYF. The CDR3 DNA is TGTGCCATCAGGCCCCTCGGGGTCCGTACGAACACCATATATTTT.

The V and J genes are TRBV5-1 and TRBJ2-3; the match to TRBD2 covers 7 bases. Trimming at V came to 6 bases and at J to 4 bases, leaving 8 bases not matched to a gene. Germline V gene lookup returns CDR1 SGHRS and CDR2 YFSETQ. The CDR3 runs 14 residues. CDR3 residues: CASKRTGGADTQYF. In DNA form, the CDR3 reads TGCGCCAGCAAACGGACGGGAGGTGCAGATACGCAGTATTTT.

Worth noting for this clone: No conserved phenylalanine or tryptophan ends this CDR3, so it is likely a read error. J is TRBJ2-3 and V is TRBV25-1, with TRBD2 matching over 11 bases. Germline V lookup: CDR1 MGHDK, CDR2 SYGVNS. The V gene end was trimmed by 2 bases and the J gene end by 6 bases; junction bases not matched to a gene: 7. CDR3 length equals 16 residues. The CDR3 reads CASSEGTSGGEDTQYV. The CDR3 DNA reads TGTGCCAGCAGTGAAGGAACTAGCGGGGGAGAGGATACGCAGTATGTT.

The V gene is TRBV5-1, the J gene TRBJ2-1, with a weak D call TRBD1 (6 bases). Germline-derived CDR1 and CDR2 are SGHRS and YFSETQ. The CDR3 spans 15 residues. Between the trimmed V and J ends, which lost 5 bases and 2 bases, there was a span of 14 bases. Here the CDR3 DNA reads TGCGCCAGCAGGGAAACAGGGACCCCCTACAATGAGCAGTTCTTC. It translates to CASRETGTPYNEQFF.

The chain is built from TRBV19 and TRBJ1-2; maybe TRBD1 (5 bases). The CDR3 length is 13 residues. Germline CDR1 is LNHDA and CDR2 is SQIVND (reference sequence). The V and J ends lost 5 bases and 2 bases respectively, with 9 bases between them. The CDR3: CASSVDRNYGYTF. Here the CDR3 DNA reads TGTGCCAGTAGTGTCGACAGAAACTATGGCTACACCTTC.

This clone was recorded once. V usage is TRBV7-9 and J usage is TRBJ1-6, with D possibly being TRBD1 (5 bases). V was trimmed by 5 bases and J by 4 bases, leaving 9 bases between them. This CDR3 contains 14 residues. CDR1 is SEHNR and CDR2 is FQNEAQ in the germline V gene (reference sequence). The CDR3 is CASSRGNYNSPLHF. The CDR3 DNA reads TGTGCCAGCAGCAGGGGAAATTATAATTCACCCCTCCACTTT.

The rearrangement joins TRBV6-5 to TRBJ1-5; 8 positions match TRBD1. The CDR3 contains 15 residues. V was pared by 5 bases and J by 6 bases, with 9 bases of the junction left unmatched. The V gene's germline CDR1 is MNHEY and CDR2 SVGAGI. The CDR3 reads CASSPDRAEAQPQHF. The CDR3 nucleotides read TGTGCCAGCAGTCCGGACAGGGCGGAGGCTCAGCCCCAGCATTTT.

The CDR3 loop is CASSYGDSSYEQYF. As DNA, the CDR3 is TGTGCCAGCAGTTATGGGGACAGCTCCTACGAGCAGTACTTC. The J gene is TRBJ2-7, the V gene TRBV6-5; 7 bases are a match to TRBD1. V dropped 3 bases and J dropped 0; count of bases not matched to a gene: 2. CDR3 length: 14 amino acids. The germline CDR1 and CDR2 sequences are MNHEY and SVGAGI.

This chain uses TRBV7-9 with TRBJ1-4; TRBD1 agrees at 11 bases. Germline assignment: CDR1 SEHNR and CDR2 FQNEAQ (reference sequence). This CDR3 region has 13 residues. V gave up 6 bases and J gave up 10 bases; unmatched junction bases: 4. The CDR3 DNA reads TGTGCCAGCAGTCTTGGGACAGGGGGAAAACTGTTTTTT. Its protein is CASSLGTGGKLFF.

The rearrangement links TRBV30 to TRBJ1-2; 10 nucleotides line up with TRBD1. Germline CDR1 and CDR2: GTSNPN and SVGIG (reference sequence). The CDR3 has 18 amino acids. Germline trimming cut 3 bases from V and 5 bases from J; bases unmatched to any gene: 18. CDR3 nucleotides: TGTGCCTGGAGATTAAACCGGGACAGGGGTCGGAAGCATTATGGCTACACCTTC. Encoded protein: CAWRLNRDRGRKHYGYTF.

The CDR3 DNA follows: TGTGCCAGCAGCGCTCTAGCGGGGGCGTCAAACGAGCAGTACTTC. Its translation is CASSALAGASNEQYF. The chain employs TRBV9 and TRBJ2-7; 10 bases line up with TRBD2. The CDR3 sequence is 15 residues long. Per germline, CDR1 SGDLS and CDR2 YYNGEE. V lost 3 bases and J lost 5; bases outside the gene matches: 8.

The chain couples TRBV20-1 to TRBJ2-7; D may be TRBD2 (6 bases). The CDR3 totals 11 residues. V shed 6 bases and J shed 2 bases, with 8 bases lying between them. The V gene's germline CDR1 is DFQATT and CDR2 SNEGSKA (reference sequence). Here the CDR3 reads CSAPGAYEQYF. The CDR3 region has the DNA TGCAGTGCCCCGGGGGCCTACGAGCAGTACTTC.

In DNA form, the CDR3 reads TGTGCCAGCAGTGAAGAGGTCAGGGATTCCCCTGGGACTGAAGCTTTCTTT. Translated: CASSEEVRDSPGTEAFF. The chain carries TRBV6-1 and TRBJ1-1, with D possibly matching TRBD1 (5 bases). Germline CDR1 reads MNHNS; CDR2 reads SASEGT. V dropped 1 base and J dropped 5 bases, with 20 bases sitting between them. The CDR3 consists of 17 residues.

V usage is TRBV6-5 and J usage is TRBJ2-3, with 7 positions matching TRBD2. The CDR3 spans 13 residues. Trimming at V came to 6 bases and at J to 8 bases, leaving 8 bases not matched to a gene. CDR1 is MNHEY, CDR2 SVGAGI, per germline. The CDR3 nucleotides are TGTGCCAGCAGCCCCGGACTAGTTCGTACGCAGTATTTT. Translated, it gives CASSPGLVRTQYF.

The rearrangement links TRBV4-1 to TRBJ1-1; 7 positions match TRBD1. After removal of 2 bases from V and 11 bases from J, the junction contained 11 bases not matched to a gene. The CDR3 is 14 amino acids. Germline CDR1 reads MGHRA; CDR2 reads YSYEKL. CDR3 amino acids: CASSQPTGRIPAFF. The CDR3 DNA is TGCGCCAGCAGCCAACCGACAGGGAGGATTCCGGCTTTCTTT.

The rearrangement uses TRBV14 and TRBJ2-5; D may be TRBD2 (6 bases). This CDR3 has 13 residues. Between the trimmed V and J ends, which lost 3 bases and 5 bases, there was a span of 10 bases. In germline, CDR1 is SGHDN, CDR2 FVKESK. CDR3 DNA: TGTGCCAGCAGCCATAGCGGCAGGGAGACCCAGTACTTC. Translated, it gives CASSHSGRETQYF. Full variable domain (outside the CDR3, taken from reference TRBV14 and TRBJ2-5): EAGVTQFPSHSVIEKGQTVTLRCDPISGHDNLYWYRRVMGKEIKFLLHFVKESKQDESGMPNNRFLAERTGGTYSTLKVQPAELEDSGVYFCASSHSGRETQYFGPGTRLLVL.

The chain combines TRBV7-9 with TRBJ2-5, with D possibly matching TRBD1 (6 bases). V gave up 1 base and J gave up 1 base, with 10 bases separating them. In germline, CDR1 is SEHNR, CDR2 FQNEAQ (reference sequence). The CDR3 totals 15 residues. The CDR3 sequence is CASSLGWTAQETQYF. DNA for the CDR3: TGTGCCAGCAGCTTAGGTTGGACAGCCCAAGAGACCCAGTACTTC.

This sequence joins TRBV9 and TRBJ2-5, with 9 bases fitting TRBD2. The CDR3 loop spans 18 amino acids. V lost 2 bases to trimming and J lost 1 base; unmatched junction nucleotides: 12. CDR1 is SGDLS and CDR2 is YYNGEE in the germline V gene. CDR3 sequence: CASSVGGGGLSIQETQYF. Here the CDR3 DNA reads TGTGCCAGCAGCGTTGGCGGGGGGGGCCTAAGTATCCAAGAGACCCAGTACTTC.

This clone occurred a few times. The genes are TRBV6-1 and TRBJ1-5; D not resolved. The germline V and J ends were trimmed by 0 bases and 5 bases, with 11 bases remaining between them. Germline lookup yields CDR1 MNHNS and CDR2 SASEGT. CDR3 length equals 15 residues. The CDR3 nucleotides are TGTGCCAGCAGTGAAGCGGGAGGAGCTTATCAGCCCCAGCATTTT. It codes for CASSEAGGAYQPQHF.

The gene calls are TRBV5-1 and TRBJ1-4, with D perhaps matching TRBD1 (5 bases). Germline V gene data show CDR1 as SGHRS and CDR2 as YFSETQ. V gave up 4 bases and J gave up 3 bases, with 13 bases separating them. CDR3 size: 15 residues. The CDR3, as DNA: TGCGCCAGCAGCCCGCCTGGGGGGGCTAATGAAAAACTGTTTTTT. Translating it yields CASSPPGGANEKLFF.

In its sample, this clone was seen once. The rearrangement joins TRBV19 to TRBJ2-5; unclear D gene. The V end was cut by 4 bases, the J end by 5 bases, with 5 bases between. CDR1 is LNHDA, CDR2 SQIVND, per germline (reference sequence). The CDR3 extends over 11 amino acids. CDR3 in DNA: TGTGCCAGTAGTACCGGGGAGACCCAGTACTTC. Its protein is CASSTGETQYF.

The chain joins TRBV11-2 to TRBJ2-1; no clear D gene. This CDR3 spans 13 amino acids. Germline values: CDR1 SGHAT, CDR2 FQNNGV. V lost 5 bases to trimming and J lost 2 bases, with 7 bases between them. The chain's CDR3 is CASSPRAYNEQFF. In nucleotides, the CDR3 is TGTGCCAGCAGCCCTAGAGCCTACAATGAGCAGTTCTTC.

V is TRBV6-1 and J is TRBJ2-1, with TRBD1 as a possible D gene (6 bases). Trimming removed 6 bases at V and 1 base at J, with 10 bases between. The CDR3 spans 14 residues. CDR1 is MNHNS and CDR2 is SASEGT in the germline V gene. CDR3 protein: CASRRQESYNEQFF. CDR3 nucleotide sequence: TGTGCCAGCAGGAGACAGGAATCCTACAATGAGCAGTTCTTC.

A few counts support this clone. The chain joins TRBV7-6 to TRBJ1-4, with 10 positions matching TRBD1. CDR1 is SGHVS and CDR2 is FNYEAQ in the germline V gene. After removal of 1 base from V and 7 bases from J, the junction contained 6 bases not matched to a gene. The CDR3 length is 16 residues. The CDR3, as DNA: TGTGCCAGCAGCTTAGGGACAGGGGGTCTGAGTGAAAAACTGTTTTTT. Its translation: CASSLGTGGLSEKLFF.

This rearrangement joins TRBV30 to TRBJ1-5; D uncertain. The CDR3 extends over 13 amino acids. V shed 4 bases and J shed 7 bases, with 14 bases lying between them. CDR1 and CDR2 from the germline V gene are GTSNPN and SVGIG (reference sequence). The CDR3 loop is CAWNSGVNQPQHF. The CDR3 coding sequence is TGTGCCTGGAACTCCGGGGTGAACCAGCCCCAGCATTTT.

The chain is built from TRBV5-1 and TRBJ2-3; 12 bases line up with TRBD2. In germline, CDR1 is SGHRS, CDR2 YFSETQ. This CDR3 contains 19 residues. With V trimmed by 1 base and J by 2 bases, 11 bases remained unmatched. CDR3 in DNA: TGCGCCAGCAGCTTGACACTAGCGGGGGGAGCGGCTAACACAGATACGCAGTATTTT. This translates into CASSLTLAGGAANTDTQYF.

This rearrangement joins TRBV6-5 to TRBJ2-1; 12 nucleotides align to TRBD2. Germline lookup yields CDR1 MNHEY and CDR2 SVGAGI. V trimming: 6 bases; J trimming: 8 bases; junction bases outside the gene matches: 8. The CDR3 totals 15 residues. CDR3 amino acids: CASSRSSGGADEQFF. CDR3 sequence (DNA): TGTGCCAGCAGCCGTTCTAGCGGGGGGGCCGATGAGCAGTTCTTC.

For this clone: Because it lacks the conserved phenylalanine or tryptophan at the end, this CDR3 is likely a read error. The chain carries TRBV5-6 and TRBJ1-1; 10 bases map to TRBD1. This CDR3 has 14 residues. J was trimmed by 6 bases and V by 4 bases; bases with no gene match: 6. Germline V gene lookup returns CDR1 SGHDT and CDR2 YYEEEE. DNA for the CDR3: TGTGCCAGCAGCGGGACAGGGGCCGGGGCTGAAGCTTTCGTT. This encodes CASSGTGAGAEAFV.